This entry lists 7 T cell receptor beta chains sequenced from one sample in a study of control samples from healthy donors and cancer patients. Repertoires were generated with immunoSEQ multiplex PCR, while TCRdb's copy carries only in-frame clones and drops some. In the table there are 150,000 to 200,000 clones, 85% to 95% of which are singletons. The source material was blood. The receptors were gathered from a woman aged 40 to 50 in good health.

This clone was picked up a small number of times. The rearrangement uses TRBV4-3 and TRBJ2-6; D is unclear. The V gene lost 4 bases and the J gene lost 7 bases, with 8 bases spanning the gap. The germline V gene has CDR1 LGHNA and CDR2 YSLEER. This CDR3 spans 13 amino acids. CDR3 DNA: TGCGCCAGCAGCCTTAGGCGTGCCAACGTCCTGACTTTC. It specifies CASSLRRANVLTF.

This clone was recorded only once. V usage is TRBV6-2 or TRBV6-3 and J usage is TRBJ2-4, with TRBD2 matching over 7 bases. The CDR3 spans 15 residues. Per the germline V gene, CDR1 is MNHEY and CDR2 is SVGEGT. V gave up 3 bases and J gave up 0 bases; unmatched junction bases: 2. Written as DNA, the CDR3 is TGTGCCAGCAGTTATGGGGGGGTAGCCAAAAACATTCAGTACTTC. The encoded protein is CASSYGGVAKNIQYF.

The CDR3 bases are TGTGCCAGCAGGTCCACCTTAGACAGGGGAACTAACTATGGCTACACCTTC. It codes for CASRSTLDRGTNYGYTF. The rearrangement uses TRBV2 and TRBJ1-2; 8 bases line up with TRBD1. From germline, CDR1 is SNHLY and CDR2 FYNNEI. The CDR3 loop spans 17 amino acids. Trimming at V came to 6 bases and at J to 0 bases, leaving 12 bases not matched to a gene. The full variable domain, with the rest looked up from reference TRBV2 and TRBJ1-2, is EPEVTQTPSHQVTQMGQEVILRCVPISNHLYFYWYRQILGQKVEFLVSFYNNEISEKSEIFDDQFSVERPDGSNFTLKIRSTKLEDSAMYFCASRSTLDRGTNYGYTFGSGTRLTVV.

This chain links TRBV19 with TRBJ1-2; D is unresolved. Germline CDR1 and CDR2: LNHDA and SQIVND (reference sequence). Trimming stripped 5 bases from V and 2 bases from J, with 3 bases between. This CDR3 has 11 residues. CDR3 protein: CASSRNYGYTF. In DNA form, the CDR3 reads TGTGCCAGTAGTCGGAACTATGGCTACACCTTC.

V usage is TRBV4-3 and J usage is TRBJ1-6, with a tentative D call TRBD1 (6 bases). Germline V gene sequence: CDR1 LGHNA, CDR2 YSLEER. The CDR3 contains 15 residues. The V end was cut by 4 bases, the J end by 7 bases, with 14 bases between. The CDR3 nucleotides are TGCGCCAGCAGCCTAAAACAGGGAGGGAATTCACCCCTCCACTTT. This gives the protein CASSLKQGGNSPLHF.

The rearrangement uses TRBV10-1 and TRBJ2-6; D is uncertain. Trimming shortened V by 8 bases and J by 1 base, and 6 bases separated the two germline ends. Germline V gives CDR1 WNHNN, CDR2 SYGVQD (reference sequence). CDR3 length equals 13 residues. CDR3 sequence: CASSDSGANVLTF. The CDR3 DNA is TGCGCCAGCTCCGATTCTGGGGCCAACGTCCTGACTTTC.

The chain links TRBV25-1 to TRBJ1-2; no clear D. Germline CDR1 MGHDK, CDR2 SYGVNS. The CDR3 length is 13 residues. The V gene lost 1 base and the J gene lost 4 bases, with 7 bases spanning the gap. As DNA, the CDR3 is TGTGCCAGCAGTGAATGGGGTGGCTATGGCTACACCTTC. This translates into CASSEWGGYGYTF.